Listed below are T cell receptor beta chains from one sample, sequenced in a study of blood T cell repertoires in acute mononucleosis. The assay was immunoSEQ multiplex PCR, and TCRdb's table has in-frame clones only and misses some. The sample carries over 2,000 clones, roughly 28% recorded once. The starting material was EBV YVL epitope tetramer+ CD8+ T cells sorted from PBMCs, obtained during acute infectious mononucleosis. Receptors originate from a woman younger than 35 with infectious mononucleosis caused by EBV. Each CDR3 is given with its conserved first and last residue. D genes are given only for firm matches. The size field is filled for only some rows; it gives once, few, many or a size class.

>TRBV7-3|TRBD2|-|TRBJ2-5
TGTGCCAGCAGCCGCCTTAGCGGGCAAGAGACCCAGTACTTC
CASSRLSGQETQYF
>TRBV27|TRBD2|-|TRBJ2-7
TGTGCCAGCAGGGGGGTGGTGTCTAGCGGGGGCACCGAGCAGTACTTC
CASRGVVSSGGTEQYF
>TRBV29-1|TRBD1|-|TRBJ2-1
TGCAGCGTAGGAGGGACAGGGTCCGGGTCTTGCGGGGCATACTCCTACAATGAGCTGTTCTTC
CSVGGTGSGSCGAYSYNELFF
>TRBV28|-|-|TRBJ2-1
TGTGCCAGCACGACAGCGAGCTCCTACAATGAGCAGTTCTTC
CASTTASSYNEQFF
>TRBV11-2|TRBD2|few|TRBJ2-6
TGTGCCAGCAGCAAGGGACTAGCGGGGGTCCTCTCTGGGGCCAACGTCCTGACTTTC
CASSKGLAGVLSGANVLTF
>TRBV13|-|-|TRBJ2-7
TGTGCCAGCAGCTTAGTCCTGGCGGTAGTTCACGAGCAGTACTTC
CASSLVLAVVHEQYF
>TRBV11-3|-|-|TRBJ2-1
TGTGCCAGCAGCCTTCAGCCGGGGTTGGATGAGCAGTTCTTC
CASSLQPGLDEQFF
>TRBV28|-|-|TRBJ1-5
TGTGACGGCAGTTTCCTTCTGGGGGGGGCTCAGCCCCAGCATTTT
CDGSFLLGGAQPQHF
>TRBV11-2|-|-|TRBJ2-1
TGTGCCAGCAGTCCCGGGGGCTATAATGAGCAGTTCTTC
CASSPGGYNEQFF
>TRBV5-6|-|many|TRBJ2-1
TGTGCCAGCAGCTTCGACCCAGGGTACAATGAGCAGTTCTTC
CASSFDPGYNEQFF
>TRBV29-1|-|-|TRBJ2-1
TGCAGCGTAGGTGGGACAGGGTCCGGGACTAGGGGGGCATACTCCTACAATGAGCATTTCTTC
CSVGGTGSGTRGAYSYNEHFF
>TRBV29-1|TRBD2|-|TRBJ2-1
TGCAGCGTTGGGGGGACTAGCGGGAGGGAGACCTACAATGAGCAGTTCTTC
CSVGGTSGRETYNEQFF
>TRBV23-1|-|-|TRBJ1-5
TGCCTGGCAAATGCGGGACCAATAATTAGCAATCAGCCCCAGCATTTT
CLANAGPIISNQPQHF
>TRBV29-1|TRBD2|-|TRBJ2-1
TGCAGCGTGGGTGGGACTAGCGGGAGTATGTCCTACGAGCAGTTCTTC
CSVGGTSGSMSYEQFF
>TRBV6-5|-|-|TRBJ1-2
TGTGCCAGCAGCCCCGGGCCCGGGAGCTACACCTTC
CASSPGPGSYTF
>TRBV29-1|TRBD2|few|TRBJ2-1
TGCAGCGTAGGAGGGACAGGTGCCGGGACTAGCGGGGCATACTCCTACAATGAGCAGTTCTTC
CSVGGTGAGTSGAYSYNEQFF
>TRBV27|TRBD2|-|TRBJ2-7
TGTGCCAGCAGCTTAGTCCTAGCGGGAGTTCACGAGCAGTACTTC
CASSLVLAGVHEQYF
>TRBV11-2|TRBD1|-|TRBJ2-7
TGTGCCAGCAGTGGGGGACAGGGGGCGCTCGGCTACGAGCAGTACTTC
CASSGGQGALGYEQYF
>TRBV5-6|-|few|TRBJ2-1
TGTGCCAGCAGTCCCGGGGGCTATAATGAGCAGTTCTTC
CASSPGGYNEQFF
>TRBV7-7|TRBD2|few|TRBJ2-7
TGTGCCAGCAGCTTAGTCCTAGCGGGAGTTCACGAGCAGTACTTC
CASSLVLAGVHEQYF
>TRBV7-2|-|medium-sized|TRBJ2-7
TGTGCCAGCAGCTTACTCCCCACGGGCGAGCAGTACTTC
CASSLLPTGEQYF
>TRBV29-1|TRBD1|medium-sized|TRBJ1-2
TGCAGCGTTGAATGTTTAGGGGGCTGGTATGGCTACACCTTC
CSVECLGGWYGYTF
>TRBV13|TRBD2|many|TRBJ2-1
TGTGCCAGCAGACAACTAGCGGGAGAGTACAATGAGCAGTTCTTC
CASRQLAGEYNEQFF
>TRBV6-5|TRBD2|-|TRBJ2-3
TGTGCCAGCAGACAACTAGCGGGGGCAGATACGCAGTATTTT
CASRQLAGADTQYF
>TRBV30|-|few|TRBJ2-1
TGTGCCAGTACTGGGGGAGTGACCTACAATGAGCAGTTCTTC
CASTGGVTYNEQFF
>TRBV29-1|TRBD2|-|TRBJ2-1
TGCAGCGTAGGAGGGCCAGGGGCCGGGACTAGCGGGGCATACTCCTACAATGAGCAGTTCTTC
CSVGGPGAGTSGAYSYNEQFF
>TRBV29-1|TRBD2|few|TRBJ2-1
TGCTGCGTAGGTGGGACAGGGTCCGGGACTAGCGGGGCATACTCCTACAATGAGCAGTTCTTC
CCVGGTGSGTSGAYSYNEQFF
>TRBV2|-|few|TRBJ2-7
TGTGCCAGCAGTGAAGCGGACGTAGGCGACGAGCAGTACTTC
CASSEADVGDEQYF
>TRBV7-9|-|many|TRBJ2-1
TGTGCCAGCAGCCAACTACCCTTGAATGAGCAGTTCTTC
CASSQLPLNEQFF
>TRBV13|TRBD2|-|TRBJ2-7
TGTGCCAGCAGTGGTACGACTAGCGTAGCCTACGAGCAGTACTTC
CASSGTTSVAYEQYF
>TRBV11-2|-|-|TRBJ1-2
TGTGCCAGCAGGCCGGCTATGGGAGGAGGGAATGGCTACACCTTC
CASRPAMGGGNGYTF
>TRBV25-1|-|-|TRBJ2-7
TGTGCCAGCAGTTCTCTCCATGGAAGCGCCTCCGAGCAGTACTTC
CASSSLHGSASEQYF
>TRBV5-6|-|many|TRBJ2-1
TGTGCCAGCAGCCCGAATCTCGGGTTGAATGAGCAGTTCTTC
CASSPNLGLNEQFF
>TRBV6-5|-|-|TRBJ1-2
TGTGCCAGCGGTTGTATCGGGGTTGGCTACACCTTC
CASGCIGVGYTF
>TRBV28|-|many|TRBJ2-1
TGTGCCAGCAGCCCCGACCCCACGGGGTACAATGAGCAGTTCTTC
CASSPDPTGYNEQFF
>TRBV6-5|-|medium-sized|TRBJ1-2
TGTGCCAGCAGGCCGGCTATGGGAGGAGGGAATGGCTACACCTTC
CASRPAMGGGNGYTF